The rows below give T cell receptor beta chains drawn from one sample of a study of T cell changes during pregnancy in multiple sclerosis. Sequencing used immunoSEQ multiplex PCR; TCRdb keeps in-frame clones, though not all of them. Among over 60,000 clones listed, 90% to 95% were seen once. Specimen: peripheral blood, collected in the first trimester of pregnancy. These receptors were collected from a female donor with multiple sclerosis, enrolled in a pregnancy study. Each CDR3 is given with its conserved first and last residue. D genes are given only for firm matches. A clone size is listed for some rows: how often the clone was seen (once, few, many), or a class if it is expanded.

D gene: .
clone size: .
J gene: TRBJ1-4
V gene: TRBV2
CDR3 protein: CASRPLAGLEEKLFF
CDR3 DNA: TGTGCCAGCAGGCCACTCGCGGGACTCGAAGAAAAACTGTTTTTT

D gene: .
clone size: .
J gene: TRBJ2-2
V gene: TRBV5-4
CDR3 protein: CASSLGGGARTGELFF
CDR3 DNA: TGTGCCAGCAGCTTGGGTGGGGGCGCACGGACCGGGGAGCTGTTTTTT

D gene: TRBD1
clone size: .
J gene: TRBJ2-5
V gene: TRBV7-9
CDR3 protein: CASSETGAETQYF
CDR3 DNA: TGTGCCAGCAGCGAGACAGGGGCCGAGACCCAGTACTTC

D gene: TRBD1
clone size: .
J gene: TRBJ2-1
V gene: TRBV18
CDR3 protein: CASSPDRYNEQFF
CDR3 DNA: TGTGCCAGCTCACCGGACAGGTACAATGAGCAGTTCTTC

D gene: TRBD2
clone size: .
J gene: TRBJ2-1
V gene: TRBV5-4
CDR3 protein: CASSSLAGEQFF
CDR3 DNA: TGTGCCAGCAGCTCACTAGCGGGTGAGCAGTTCTTC

D gene: .
clone size: .
J gene: TRBJ2-3
V gene: TRBV11-3
CDR3 protein: CASSLEGPTDTQYF
CDR3 DNA: TGTGCCAGCAGCTTAGAGGGCCCCACAGATACGCAGTATTTT

D gene: TRBD2
clone size: .
J gene: TRBJ2-1
V gene: TRBV2
CDR3 protein: CASSDELAVYNEQFF
CDR3 DNA: TGTGCCAGCAGTGACGAACTAGCGGTATACAATGAGCAGTTCTTC

D gene: .
clone size: .
J gene: TRBJ2-5
V gene: TRBV28
CDR3 protein: CATKGGQFWETQYF
CDR3 DNA: TGTGCCACCAAGGGGGGACAGTTCTGGGAGACCCAGTACTTC

D gene: .
clone size: once
J gene: TRBJ2-5
V gene: TRBV15
CDR3 protein: CATSRGALKGETQYF
CDR3 DNA: TGTGCCACCAGCAGGGGGGCTTTAAAGGGGGAGACCCAGTACTTC

D gene: .
clone size: .
J gene: TRBJ1-2
V gene: TRBV4-3
CDR3 protein: CASSQDGMNYGYTF
CDR3 DNA: TGCGCCAGCAGCCAAGATGGCATGAACTATGGCTACACCTTC

D gene: .
clone size: .
J gene: TRBJ1-2
V gene: TRBV2
CDR3 protein: CASSRTVDYGYTF
CDR3 DNA: TGTGCCAGCTCAAGGACAGTTGACTATGGCTACACCTTC

D gene: .
clone size: .
J gene: TRBJ2-3
V gene: TRBV9
CDR3 protein: CASSVGANTQYF
CDR3 DNA: TGTGCCAGCAGCGTAGGGGCTAATACGCAGTATTTT

D gene: TRBD2
clone size: few
J gene: TRBJ2-3
V gene: TRBV6-1
CDR3 protein: CARAWLAGGADTQYF
CDR3 DNA: TGTGCCAGGGCATGGCTAGCGGGGGGTGCAGATACGCAGTATTTT

D gene: .
clone size: .
J gene: TRBJ2-2
V gene: TRBV4-2
CDR3 protein: CASSPTGFAGELFF
CDR3 DNA: TGTGCCAGCAGCCCTACAGGGTTCGCCGGGGAGCTGTTTTTT

D gene: .
clone size: .
J gene: TRBJ2-1
V gene: TRBV18
CDR3 protein: CASSRSPEVGGRYNEQFF
CDR3 DNA: TGTGCCAGCTCACGGTCCCCAGAGGTAGGGGGACGATACAATGAGCAGTTCTTC

D gene: .
clone size: .
J gene: TRBJ2-1
V gene: TRBV11-2
CDR3 protein: CASSLGRARVSSYNEQFF
CDR3 DNA: TGTGCCAGCAGCTTAGGAAGGGCCAGGGTCAGCTCCTACAATGAGCAGTTCTTC

D gene: TRBD2
clone size: few
J gene: TRBJ2-3
V gene: TRBV4-2
CDR3 protein: CASSPGTSGMPDTQYF
CDR3 DNA: TGTGCCAGCAGCCCCGGGACTAGCGGGATGCCAGATACGCAGTATTTT

D gene: TRBD2
clone size: .
J gene: TRBJ2-3
V gene: TRBV6-1
CDR3 protein: CASSVLAGGYTDTQYF
CDR3 DNA: TGTGCCAGCAGTGTACTAGCGGGGGGATACACAGATACGCAGTATTTT

D gene: TRBD2
clone size: .
J gene: TRBJ2-2
V gene: TRBV11-3
CDR3 protein: CASSPSGRAGGELFF
CDR3 DNA: TGTGCCAGCAGCCCTAGCGGGAGGGCCGGCGGGGAGCTGTTTTTT

D gene: .
clone size: .
J gene: TRBJ2-3
V gene: TRBV18
CDR3 protein: CASSQTFTDTQYF
CDR3 DNA: TGTGCCAGCTCACAGACATTCACAGATACGCAGTATTTT

D gene: TRBD2
clone size: .
J gene: TRBJ2-7
V gene: TRBV7-9
CDR3 protein: CASSGLRGRVSYEQYF
CDR3 DNA: TGTGCCAGCAGCGGCCTACGCGGGAGGGTTTCCTACGAGCAGTACTTC

D gene: .
clone size: .
J gene: TRBJ1-6
V gene: TRBV2
CDR3 protein: CASSEPVGRFNSPLHF
CDR3 DNA: TGTGCCAGCAGTGAACCCGTGGGCCGCTTTAATTCACCCCTCCACTTT

D gene: .
clone size: .
J gene: TRBJ2-7
V gene: TRBV18
CDR3 protein: CASSPRIETSLHEQYF
CDR3 DNA: TGTGCCAGCTCACCACGTATTGAGACTAGTCTACACGAGCAGTACTTC

D gene: TRBD1
clone size: .
J gene: TRBJ1-2
V gene: TRBV5-1
CDR3 protein: CASSLGDSARHGYTF
CDR3 DNA: TGCGCCAGCAGCTTGGGGGACAGCGCTCGACATGGCTACACCTTC

D gene: .
clone size: .
J gene: TRBJ1-2
V gene: TRBV18
CDR3 protein: CASSPPSGVDYGYTF
CDR3 DNA: TGTGCCAGCTCACCACCCTCAGGGGTGGACTATGGCTACACCTTC

D gene: TRBD2
clone size: .
J gene: TRBJ2-3
V gene: TRBV6-5
CDR3 protein: CASRHPGGVDTQYF
CDR3 DNA: TGTGCCAGCAGACATCCGGGGGGTGTAGATACGCAGTATTTT

D gene: .
clone size: .
J gene: TRBJ1-5
V gene: TRBV5-1
CDR3 protein: CASSLEGSYGQPQHF
CDR3 DNA: TGCGCCAGCAGCTTGGAGGGGTCCTACGGACAGCCCCAGCATTTT

D gene: .
clone size: .
J gene: TRBJ1-1
V gene: TRBV19
CDR3 protein: CASSIRSGHLNTEAFF
CDR3 DNA: TGTGCCAGTAGTATAAGGAGCGGGCACCTGAACACTGAAGCTTTCTTT

D gene: .
clone size: .
J gene: TRBJ2-3
V gene: TRBV2
CDR3 protein: CASSRGSTDTQYF
CDR3 DNA: TGTGCCAGCAGTCGGGGGAGCACAGATACGCAGTATTTT

D gene: TRBD2
clone size: .
J gene: TRBJ2-3
V gene: TRBV10-2
CDR3 protein: CASSDRRAGGPGADTQYF
CDR3 DNA: TGCGCCAGCAGCGATCGTCGAGCGGGAGGGCCTGGGGCAGATACGCAGTATTTT

D gene: TRBD1
clone size: .
J gene: TRBJ2-7
V gene: TRBV5-6
CDR3 protein: CASSFARDRSSYEQYF
CDR3 DNA: TGTGCCAGCAGCTTCGCCCGGGACAGGAGCTCCTACGAGCAGTACTTC

D gene: TRBD2
clone size: .
J gene: TRBJ2-7
V gene: TRBV5-4
CDR3 protein: CASSLGREGLNEQYF
CDR3 DNA: TGTGCCAGCAGCTTGGGTCGGGAGGGCCTGAACGAGCAGTACTTC

D gene: TRBD2
clone size: .
J gene: TRBJ2-3
V gene: TRBV7-3
CDR3 protein: CASSSSGGPTDTQYF
CDR3 DNA: TGTGCCAGCAGCTCTAGCGGGGGGCCCACAGATACGCAGTATTTT

D gene: .
clone size: .
J gene: TRBJ1-2
V gene: TRBV5-1
CDR3 protein: CASSDSGGYGYTF
CDR3 DNA: TGCGCCAGCAGCGACTCCGGCGGCTATGGCTACACCTTC

D gene: TRBD2
clone size: .
J gene: TRBJ2-2
V gene: TRBV19
CDR3 protein: CASSKRENTGELFF
CDR3 DNA: TGTGCCAGTAGTAAGCGGGAGAACACCGGGGAGCTGTTTTTT

D gene: .
clone size: .
J gene: TRBJ2-3
V gene: TRBV9
CDR3 protein: CASSPGAGETDTQYF
CDR3 DNA: TGTGCCAGCAGCCCAGGGGCGGGAGAAACAGATACGCAGTATTTT

D gene: .
clone size: .
J gene: TRBJ2-7
V gene: TRBV10-2
CDR3 protein: CASSESLPGKYYEQYF
CDR3 DNA: TGCGCCAGCAGTGAGTCCCTCCCGGGGAAATACTACGAGCAGTACTTC

D gene: .
clone size: .
J gene: TRBJ1-1
V gene: TRBV27
CDR3 protein: CASSFRGSPTEAFF
CDR3 DNA: TGTGCCAGCAGTTTCAGGGGCAGCCCCACTGAAGCTTTCTTT

D gene: TRBD2
clone size: .
J gene: TRBJ2-1
V gene: TRBV18
CDR3 protein: CASSPLISGGANEQFF
CDR3 DNA: TGTGCCAGCTCGCCCCTGATCAGCGGGGGGGCCAATGAGCAGTTCTTC

D gene: .
clone size: .
J gene: TRBJ1-1
V gene: TRBV27
CDR3 protein: CASSLRNNTEAFF
CDR3 DNA: TGTGCCAGCAGTCTAAGAAATAACACTGAAGCTTTCTTT

D gene: .
clone size: once
J gene: TRBJ2-7
V gene: TRBV4-1
CDR3 protein: CASSLGGGSSIYEQYF
CDR3 DNA: TGCGCCAGCAGCCTCGGTGGTGGGAGCTCTATCTACGAGCAGTACTTC

D gene: .
clone size: .
J gene: TRBJ1-6
V gene: TRBV5-1
CDR3 protein: CASSGQTNSPLHF
CDR3 DNA: TGCGCCAGCAGCGGGCAGACTAATTCACCCCTCCACTTT

D gene: TRBD1
clone size: .
J gene: TRBJ1-1
V gene: TRBV29-1
CDR3 protein: CSGIQGENTEAFF
CDR3 DNA: TGCAGCGGGATACAGGGGGAGAACACTGAAGCTTTCTTT

D gene: .
clone size: .
J gene: TRBJ1-1
V gene: TRBV4-3
CDR3 protein: CASSQEFTGRSAFF
CDR3 DNA: TGCGCCAGCAGCCAAGAGTTCACAGGGCGGTCAGCTTTCTTT

D gene: .
clone size: .
J gene: TRBJ2-2
V gene: TRBV5-4
CDR3 protein: CASSLGRVTGELFF
CDR3 DNA: TGTGCCAGCAGCTTAGGCAGGGTCACCGGGGAGCTGTTTTTT

D gene: .
clone size: few
J gene: TRBJ2-2
V gene: TRBV9
CDR3 protein: CASSVGGGPGELFF
CDR3 DNA: TGTGCCAGCAGCGTAGGGGGAGGCCCCGGGGAGCTGTTTTTT

D gene: .
clone size: .
J gene: TRBJ1-5
V gene: TRBV5-5
CDR3 protein: CASSLGSFSNQPQHF
CDR3 DNA: TGTGCCAGCAGTCTGGGGAGTTTTAGCAATCAGCCCCAGCATTTT

D gene: TRBD2
clone size: few
J gene: TRBJ2-3
V gene: TRBV7-3
CDR3 protein: CASSLTSGRDTQYF
CDR3 DNA: TGTGCCAGCAGCTTGACTAGCGGGAGAGATACGCAGTATTTT

D gene: .
clone size: .
J gene: TRBJ2-3
V gene: TRBV5-1
CDR3 protein: CASSYMRDSSTDTQYF
CDR3 DNA: TGCGCCAGCAGCTATATGAGGGACTCTAGCACAGATACGCAGTATTTT

D gene: .
clone size: .
J gene: TRBJ1-1
V gene: TRBV5-4
CDR3 protein: CASSYPDSYTEAFF
CDR3 DNA: TGTGCCAGCAGCTATCCGGACTCCTACACTGAAGCTTTCTTT